Sequencing of this T cell receptor beta chain was carried out in a study of spatial heterogeneity in lung cancer. In the study overall: In the raw reads, each unique TCR and UMI combination was present more than ten times on average.

This sample's time point: sample taken at primary tumor resection. Whole RNA, isolated from tumor, nontumor lung or frozen PBMC, was sequenced without prior sorting. The donors, roughly 70 patients with untreated early-stage non-small cell lung cancer, provided the samples. V shed 10 bases and J shed 4 bases, with 19 bases lying between them. The CDR3 runs 15 residues. Germline CDR1 SNHLY, CDR2 FYNNEI. This clonotype was found many times. The antigen is not known. Study outcomes and limitations: Detection of ubiquitous tumor TCRs in blood was higher at resection than follow-up.

MiXCR was run by TCRdb on the 5' RACE reads, yielding one entry per CDR3 protein. This sample yields more than 9,000 distinct CDR3 sequences, of which about 15% are seen a single time; approximately 52% belongs to the top ten. The chain recombines TRBV2 with TRBJ2-2; possible D gene TRBD2, 6 bases. The receptor was derived from a male donor with early-stage non-small cell lung cancer. The specimen comprised PBMCs, sampled at surgery. CDR3 protein: CATGGLANPTGELFF. CDR3 DNA: TGTGCCACTGGAGGCCTAGCGAACCCCACCGGGGAGCTGTTTTTT.